This is a list of T cell receptor beta chains from one sample in a study of CD8+ T cells in alopecia areata. The protocol was immunoSEQ multiplex PCR, while the TCRdb copy is restricted to in-frame clones and leaves out a portion. This table has approximately 160,000 clones, less than 70% appearing once. The material sequenced was CD4+ T cells sorted from blood, taken at week 24, from a patient treated with tofacitinib. These receptors were collected from a human donor with alopecia areata. CDR3s include the opening cysteine and the closing phenylalanine or tryptophan. Each record gives: J gene, V gene, clone size, D gene, CDR3 protein, CDR3 DNA. The D gene is left open where the match is weak. Clone size, where shown, is once, few, many, or a class for clones that have expanded.

TRBJ1-1 | TRBV6-1 | . | . | CASSEAFRVWMNTEAFF | TGTGCCAGCAGTGAAGCGTTCAGGGTATGGATGAACACTGAAGCTTTCTTT
TRBJ1-2 | TRBV5-6 | . | . | CASSGGDYGYTF | TGTGCCAGCAGCGGGGGTGACTATGGCTACACCTTC
TRBJ1-1 | TRBV29-1 | . | . | CSAGGLRMNTEAFF | TGCAGCGCTGGGGGACTCAGGATGAACACTGAAGCTTTCTTT
TRBJ2-2 | TRBV27 | . | . | CASSLGGTLNTGELFF | TGTGCCAGCAGTTTAGGCGGGACACTGAACACCGGGGAGCTGTTTTTT
TRBJ2-7 | TRBV25-1 | . | . | CASTHPGVGEQYF | TGTGCCAGCACTCACCCCGGGGTCGGGGAGCAGTACTTC
TRBJ1-5 | TRBV19 | . | . | CASSPGLQPQHF | TGTGCCAGTAGTCCAGGCCTCCAGCCCCAGCATTTT
TRBJ1-6 | TRBV11-2 | . | . | CASSLTLDRLNSPLHF | TGTGCCAGCAGCTTAACCCTTGACAGGCTGAATTCACCCCTCCACTTT
TRBJ1-2 | TRBV2 | . | TRBD1 | CASSLQGGYTF | TGTGCCAGCTCTCTACAGGGGGGCTACACCTTC
TRBJ2-1 | TRBV5-6 | . | . | CASRRPATDNEQFF | TGTGCCAGCCGCCGACCCGCGACAGACAATGAGCAGTTCTTC
TRBJ1-1 | TRBV29-1 | . | . | CSGIVDTEAFF | TGCAGCGGGATCGTTGACACTGAAGCTTTCTTT
TRBJ2-7 | TRBV13 | . | . | CASSLSSPGQGDSYEQYF | TGTGCCAGCAGCTTATCTTCCCCGGGTCAAGGCGACTCCTACGAGCAGTACTTC
TRBJ1-1 | TRBV6-6 | . | TRBD1 | CGLGGQSNTEAFF | TGTGGACTAGGGGGCCAGTCGAACACTGAAGCTTTCTTT
TRBJ2-5 | TRBV25-1 | once | . | CASSVRDKETQYF | TGTGCCAGCAGTGTTCGGGACAAGGAGACCCAGTACTTC
TRBJ1-4 | TRBV30 | . | . | CAWSGYEKLFF | TGTGCCTGGAGTGGATATGAAAAACTGTTTTTT
TRBJ2-3 | TRBV29-1 | . | TRBD2 | CSVDPSGADTQYF | TGCAGCGTTGATCCTAGCGGGGCAGATACGCAGTATTTT
TRBJ2-3 | TRBV10-3 | . | . | CAISEGLDTQYF | TGTGCCATCAGTGAAGGGTTGGATACGCAGTATTTT
TRBJ2-2 | TRBV4-2 | . | TRBD1 | CASSQGPGQVFTGELFF | TGTGCCAGCAGCCAAGGTCCGGGACAGGTATTCACCGGGGAGCTGTTTTTT
TRBJ2-7 | TRBV7-6 | . | . | CASSLSGNEQYF | TGTGCCAGCAGCTTATCTGGGAACGAGCAGTACTTC
TRBJ1-2 | TRBV15 | few | . | CATSRDRIGPSYGYTF | TGTGCCACCAGCAGAGATCGGATAGGTCCGAGCTATGGCTACACCTTC
TRBJ1-5 | TRBV6-1 | . | TRBD1 | CASSAYRGRYGNQPQHF | TGTGCCAGCAGTGCCTACAGGGGGAGGTATGGCAATCAGCCCCAGCATTTT
TRBJ2-5 | TRBV20-1 | . | . | CSAPSMETQYF | TGCAGTGCACCTAGTATGGAGACCCAGTACTTC
TRBJ2-2 | TRBV10-3 | . | . | CAISVQGVKASGELFF | TGTGCCATCAGTGTGCAAGGGGTCAAGGCGTCCGGGGAGCTGTTTTTT
TRBJ1-2 | TRBV6-1 | few | . | CASSRRQVAYGYTF | TGTGCCAGCAGCCGACGACAGGTCGCGTATGGCTACACCTTC
TRBJ2-5 | TRBV7-2 | few | . | CASSPPGLKETQYF | TGTGCCAGCAGCCCGCCGGGACTTAAAGAGACCCAGTACTTC
TRBJ1-2 | TRBV29-1 | few | . | CSVRPQGNNYGYTF | TGCAGCGTTCGCCCCCAGGGGAACAACTATGGCTACACCTTC
TRBJ1-1 | TRBV25-1 | . | . | CASREGHTEAFF | TGTGCCAGCAGAGAGGGGCACACTGAAGCTTTCTTT
TRBJ1-4 | TRBV7-9 | few | TRBD1 | CASSLGQADEKLFF | TGTGCCAGCAGCCTCGGACAGGCCGATGAAAAACTGTTTTTT
TRBJ2-5 | TRBV15 | . | TRBD2 | CATSRTSEQETQYF | TGTGCCACCAGCCGTACTAGCGAGCAAGAGACCCAGTACTTC
TRBJ2-4 | TRBV18 | . | TRBD1 | CASSRRQGAGDIQYF | TGTGCCAGCTCACGGCGACAGGGGGCCGGTGACATTCAGTACTTC
TRBJ2-4 | TRBV7-9 | . | TRBD1 | CASRYPGQGATYF | TGTGCCAGCAGATACCCCGGACAGGGGGCAACGTACTTC
TRBJ1-1 | TRBV30 | . | . | CAWRGLVGVTEAFF | TGTGCCTGGAGAGGGCTAGTAGGGGTCACTGAAGCTTTCTTT
TRBJ1-1 | TRBV6-5 | . | . | CASSYAGLGTEAFF | TGTGCCAGCAGTTACGCAGGGCTCGGGACTGAAGCTTTCTTT
TRBJ1-1 | TRBV18 | . | TRBD1 | CASSARGGDTEAFF | TGTGCCAGCTCAGCCAGGGGGGGGGACACTGAAGCTTTCTTT
TRBJ2-7 | TRBV6-5 | few | . | CASSSTRSPGGEQYF | TGTGCCAGCAGCTCGACCCGTTCCCCCGGGGGTGAGCAGTACTTC
TRBJ1-1 | TRBV29-1 | . | . | CSVVRDMNTEAFF | TGCAGCGTTGTGAGAGACATGAACACTGAAGCTTTCTTT
TRBJ1-3 | TRBV29-1 | . | . | CSVAGFSGNTIYF | TGCAGCGTTGCAGGGTTCTCTGGAAACACCATATATTTT
TRBJ2-4 | TRBV7-2 | . | . | CASSSRTDLLAKNIQYF | TGTGCCAGCAGCTCTCGGACAGACCTCCTAGCCAAAAACATTCAGTACTTC
TRBJ1-3 | TRBV30 | once | . | CAWSFGGSGNTIYF | TGTGCCTGGAGTTTTGGGGGCTCTGGAAACACCATATATTTT
TRBJ1-2 | TRBV30 | . | . | CAWSVTYYGYTF | TGTGCCTGGAGTGTAACATACTATGGCTACACCTTC
TRBJ2-7 | TRBV30 | . | . | CAWRGPGSYEQYF | TGTGCCTGGAGGGGGCCGGGCTCCTACGAGCAGTACTTC
TRBJ1-5 | TRBV30 | . | TRBD1 | CAWTRQGSNQPQHF | TGTGCCTGGACGCGACAGGGAAGCAATCAGCCCCAGCATTTT
TRBJ1-1 | TRBV19 | few | . | CASSILPPIPEAFF | TGTGCCAGTAGTATATTACCGCCAATCCCTGAAGCTTTCTTT
TRBJ2-4 | TRBV29-1 | few | . | CSVGGRGGPAKNIQYF | TGCAGCGTTGGGGGGCGAGGAGGTCCCGCCAAAAACATTCAGTACTTC
TRBJ2-5 | TRBV4-2 | . | . | CASSPSRGIQETQYF | TGTGCCAGCAGCCCTAGTCGGGGGATTCAAGAGACCCAGTACTTC
TRBJ1-1 | TRBV29-1 | . | . | CSVNEDTEAFF | TGCAGCGTTAATGAGGACACTGAAGCTTTCTTT
TRBJ1-5 | TRBV29-1 | . | . | CSVELGDSNQPQHF | TGCAGCGTTGAGTTAGGCGACAGCAATCAGCCCCAGCATTTT
TRBJ1-2 | TRBV7-2 | . | TRBD1 | CASSLQGVGGYTF | TGTGCCAGCAGCCTGCAGGGGGTGGGCGGCTACACCTTC
TRBJ2-3 | TRBV29-1 | . | TRBD1 | CSVRQGWSTDTQYF | TGCAGCGTTCGACAGGGATGGAGCACAGATACGCAGTATTTT
TRBJ1-1 | TRBV14 | . | . | CASTGGLNTEAFF | TGTGCCAGCACGGGGGGGCTGAACACTGAAGCTTTCTTT